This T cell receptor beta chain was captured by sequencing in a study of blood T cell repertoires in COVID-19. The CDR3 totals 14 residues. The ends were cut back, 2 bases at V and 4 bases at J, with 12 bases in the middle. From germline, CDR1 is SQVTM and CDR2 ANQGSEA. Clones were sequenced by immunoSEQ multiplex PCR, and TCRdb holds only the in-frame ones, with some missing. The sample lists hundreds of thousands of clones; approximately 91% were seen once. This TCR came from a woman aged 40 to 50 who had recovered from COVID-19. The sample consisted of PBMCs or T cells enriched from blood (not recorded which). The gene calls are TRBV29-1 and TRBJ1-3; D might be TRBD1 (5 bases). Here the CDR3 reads CSVESQGRGNTIYF. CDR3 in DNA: TGCAGCGTTGAATCTCAGGGAAGGGGAAACACCATATATTTT.